This T cell receptor (beta chain) is from a study of CD8 T cells in ankylosing spondylitis. Findings and limits, study-wide: Ankylosing spondylitis blood seemed to carry a telltale TCR beta motif made of about 8 highly homologous variants.

This CDR3 has 15 residues. CDR1 and CDR2 from the germline V gene are SSHAT and FNYEAQ (reference sequence). Remarks on this clonotype: Its antigen is still unknown. One end of the junction is discordant with germline, which a read error may explain.

Library preparation for TCR beta used quantitative 5'-RACE with molecular barcodes. TCRdb reanalysed the 5' RACE reads using MiXCR and keeps one entry per CDR3 protein. The sample yields under 200,000 distinct CDR3 sequences, 8.5% to 10% seen once. This sequence joins TRBV7-7 and TRBJ2-3, with no clear D. Material for sequencing was blood, either unsorted or a sorted T cell fraction (not recorded which). The source of this sequence is a female donor with ankylosing spondylitis or in good health (not recorded which). CDR3 DNA: TGTGCTAGCAGCCCCTCCGAGCGCCTCACAGATACGCAGTATTTT. Translation gives CASSPSERLTDTQYF.